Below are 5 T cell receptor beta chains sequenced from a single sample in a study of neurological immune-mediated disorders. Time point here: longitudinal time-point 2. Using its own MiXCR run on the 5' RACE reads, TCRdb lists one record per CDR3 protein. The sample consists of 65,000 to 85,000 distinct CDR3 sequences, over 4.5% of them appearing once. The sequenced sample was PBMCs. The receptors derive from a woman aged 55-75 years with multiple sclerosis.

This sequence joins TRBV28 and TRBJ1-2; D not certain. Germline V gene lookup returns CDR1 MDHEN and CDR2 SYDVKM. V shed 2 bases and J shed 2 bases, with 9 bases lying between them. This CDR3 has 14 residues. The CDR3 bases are TGTGCCAGCAGTTTAGATACACCAAACTATGGCTACACCTTC. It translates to CASSLDTPNYGYTF.

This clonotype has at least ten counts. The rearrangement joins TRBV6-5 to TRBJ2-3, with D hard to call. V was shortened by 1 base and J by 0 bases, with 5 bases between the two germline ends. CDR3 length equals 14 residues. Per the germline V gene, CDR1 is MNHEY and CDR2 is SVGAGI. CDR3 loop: CASSYFQSTDTQYF. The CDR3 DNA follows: TGTGCCAGCAGTTACTTCCAGAGCACAGATACGCAGTATTTT.

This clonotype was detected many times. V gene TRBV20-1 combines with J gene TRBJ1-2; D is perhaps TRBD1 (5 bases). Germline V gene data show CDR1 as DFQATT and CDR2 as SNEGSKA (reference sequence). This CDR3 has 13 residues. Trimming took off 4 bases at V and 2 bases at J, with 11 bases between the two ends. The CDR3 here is CSATSGRNYGYTF. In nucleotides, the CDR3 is TGCAGTGCTACATCGGGACGGAACTATGGCTACACCTTC.

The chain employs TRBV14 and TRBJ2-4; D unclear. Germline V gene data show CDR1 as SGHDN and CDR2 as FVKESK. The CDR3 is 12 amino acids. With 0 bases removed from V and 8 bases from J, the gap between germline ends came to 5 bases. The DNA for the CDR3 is TGTGCCAGCAGCCAAGACATGTACATTCAGTACTTC. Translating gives CASSQDMYIQYF. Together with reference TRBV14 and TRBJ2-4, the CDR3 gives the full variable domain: EAGVTQFPSHSVIEKGQTVTLRCDPISGHDNLYWYRRVMGKEIKFLLHFVKESKQDESGMPNNRFLAERTGGTYSTLKVQPAELEDSGVYFCASSQDMYIQYFGAGTRLSVL.

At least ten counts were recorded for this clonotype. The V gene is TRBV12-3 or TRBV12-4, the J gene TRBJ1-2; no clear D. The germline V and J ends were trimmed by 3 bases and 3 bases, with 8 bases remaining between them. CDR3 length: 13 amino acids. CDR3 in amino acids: CASSFGQDYGYTF. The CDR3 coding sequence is TGTGCCAGCAGTTTTGGCCAGGACTATGGCTACACCTTC.